The 21 T cell receptor beta chains presented below share a single source sample, sequenced in a study of OX40 agonist ivuxolimab in advanced cancers. Library construction relied on the immunoSEQ multiplex PCR assay. TCRdb re-hosts the immuneACCESS table, in-frame sequences only. Its copies lack some clones; in the studies checked, an unresolved V gene accounts for under half of them, and the cause for the rest is not known. For this sample the table gives some 30,000 clones, of which about four fifths were detected only once. The ten largest clones take up roughly a fifth of the sample. This material consisted of CD4+ or CD8+ T cells sorted from blood, taken in a trial of the OX40 agonist ivuxolimab. Every receptor here comes from an adult with an advanced solid tumor such as melanoma, head and neck, liver or kidney cancer.

This chain connects TRBV10-3 to TRBJ2-3; TRBD2 might be the D (5 bases). CDR1 and CDR2 from the germline V gene are ENHRY and SYGVKD. The CDR3 contains 16 residues. Trimming shortened V by 7 bases and J by 5 bases, and 22 bases separated the two germline ends. The DNA of the CDR3 is TGTGCCATCAAACGTGGGATATCTTTGGGGAGAGATACGCAGTATTTT. Protein product: CAIKRGISLGRDTQYF.

The chain is built from TRBV19 and TRBJ2-1; TRBD1 matches 8 bases. Germline CDR1 LNHDA, CDR2 SQIVND (reference sequence). This CDR3 region has 16 residues. V lost 2 bases, J lost 2 bases, and 5 bases stayed unmatched. The CDR3 region has the DNA TGTGCCAGTAGTATATTGGAACAGGGGGCCTACAATGAGCAGTTCTTC. Its protein is CASSILEQGAYNEQFF.

The chain combines TRBV4-1 with TRBJ1-1; 9 nucleotides line up with TRBD1. The CDR3 is 15 residues long. V shed 0 bases, J shed 10 bases, and the junction held 9 bases outside the gene matches. CDR1 is MGHRA, CDR2 YSYEKL, per germline. The CDR3 protein is CASSQEGQGILAAFF. CDR3 DNA sequence: TGCGCCAGCAGCCAAGAGGGACAGGGTATTTTAGCAGCTTTCTTT.

The rearrangement links TRBV4-1 to TRBJ1-4; TRBD1 matches at 9 bases. Germline V gene data show CDR1 as MGHRA and CDR2 as YSYEKL. The CDR3 contains 17 residues. Trimming took 1 base from V and 7 from J; bases not matched to a gene: 10. CDR3 sequence (DNA): TGCGCCAGCAGCCAAGGTCCCCCCGACAGGGGGTTTGAAAAACTGTTTTTT. It specifies CASSQGPPDRGFEKLFF.

There are a few counts of this clone. This chain connects TRBV5-1 to TRBJ1-5; D is unclear. The V gene's germline CDR1 is SGHRS and CDR2 YFSETQ. The CDR3 contains 10 residues. V was shortened by 6 bases and J by 5 bases, with 3 bases between the two germline ends. This CDR3 is CASTHQPQHF. The CDR3 DNA is TGCGCCAGCACCCATCAGCCCCAGCATTTT.

The rearrangement uses TRBV9 and TRBJ2-3, with D uncertain. Trimming removed 0 bases at V and 2 bases at J, with 10 bases between. The germline V gene has CDR1 SGDLS and CDR2 YYNGEE. The CDR3 runs to 15 residues. CDR3 loop: CASSVGPGFTDTQYF. CDR3 sequence (DNA): TGTGCCAGCAGCGTAGGGCCGGGTTTCACAGATACGCAGTATTTT.

The chain is built from TRBV13 and TRBJ2-1; 10 bases are shared with TRBD2. The V gene's germline CDR1 is PRHDT and CDR2 FYEKMQ (reference sequence). This CDR3 is 15 amino acids long. V was clipped by 5 bases and J by 8 bases; unmatched bases: 9. CDR3 protein: CASSQRGGPPDEQFF. In DNA form, the CDR3 reads TGTGCCAGCAGCCAGCGGGGGGGTCCGCCGGATGAGCAGTTCTTC.

This clone was observed a handful of times. Other DNA sequences from this sample encode an identical CDR3 as well. The chain carries TRBV19 and TRBJ2-1; 11 positions match TRBD2. V was clipped by 4 bases and J by 4 bases; unmatched bases: 3. The CDR3 has 15 amino acids. Germline lookup yields CDR1 LNHDA and CDR2 SQIVND (reference sequence). The CDR3: CASSKTSGEYNEQFF. CDR3 nucleotide sequence: TGTGCCAGTAGTAAGACTAGCGGGGAGTACAATGAGCAGTTCTTC.

Here the CDR3 DNA reads TGTGCCAGTCCAAGGGACACTGAAGCTTTCTTT. Its protein product is CASPRDTEAFF. The gene calls are TRBV18 and TRBJ1-1, with D hard to call. Per germline, CDR1 KGHSH and CDR2 LQKENI. V was clipped by 9 bases and J by 3 bases, with 8 bases between them. CDR3 length equals 11 residues.

In this sample, this clone turned up once. The chain carries TRBV29-1 and TRBJ1-2; D possibly corresponds to TRBD1 (5 bases). The CDR3 consists of 11 residues. Trimming cost V 7 bases and J 8 bases, with 14 bases left between them. Germline V lookup: CDR1 SQVTM, CDR2 ANQGSEA. CDR3 protein: CSAVVEGGYTF. CDR3 DNA sequence: TGCAGCGCTGTGGTAGAGGGGGGCTACACCTTC. The full variable domain, rest sourced from reference TRBV29-1 and TRBJ1-2, is SAVISQKPSRDICQRGTSLTIQCQVDSQVTMMFWYRQQPGQSLTLIATANQGSEATYESGFVIDKFPISRPNLTFSTLTVSNMSPEDSSIYLCSAVVEGGYTFGSGTRLTVV.

J is TRBJ2-2 and V is TRBV5-4; 9 bases match TRBD2. The CDR3 is 15 residues long. Germline values: CDR1 SGHNT, CDR2 YYREEE (reference sequence). J lost 4 bases, V lost 4 bases, and 5 bases had no gene match. The CDR3 nucleotides read TGTGCCAGCAGCACCGGGACTAGCCGCACCGGGGAGCTGTTTTTT. Translation: CASSTGTSRTGELFF.

This chain links TRBV7-3 with TRBJ2-3, with D hard to call. Germline loops: CDR1 SGHTA, CDR2 FQGTGA. Trimming removed 6 bases at V and 1 base at J, with 11 bases between. The CDR3 totals 14 residues. CDR3 region: CASRLGQGTDTQYF. The CDR3 bases are TGTGCCAGCAGATTAGGGCAGGGCACAGATACGCAGTATTTT.

A single count supports this clone. The J gene is TRBJ2-1, the V gene TRBV5-1; 11 bases map to TRBD2. With 3 bases clipped from V and 4 bases from J, the junction kept 3 bases outside the gene matches. Germline CDR1 is SGHRS and CDR2 is YFSETQ. This CDR3 is 15 amino acids long. The CDR3 DNA follows: TGCGCCAGCAGCTCCGGGACTAGCGGTTACAATGAGCAGTTCTTC. Translating it yields CASSSGTSGYNEQFF.

The chain couples TRBV9 to TRBJ2-5; a possible D gene is TRBD2 (6 bases). Trimming stripped 4 bases from V and 5 bases from J, with 12 bases between. The CDR3 sequence is 13 residues long. Germline V gives CDR1 SGDLS, CDR2 YYNGEE. CDR3 in DNA: TGTGCCAGCAGCTTACGGGGGATTGAGACCCAGTACTTC. Encoded protein: CASSLRGIETQYF.

CDR3 loop: CASSDRLMEQYF. The CDR3 nucleotides read TGTGCCAGCAGCGACAGGCTTATGGAGCAGTACTTC. The chain recombines TRBV2 with TRBJ2-5; tentatively, D is TRBD1 (6 bases). CDR3 length: 12 residues. V was shortened by 6 bases and J by 11 bases, with 16 bases between the two germline ends. The germline V gene encodes CDR1 SNHLY and CDR2 FYNNEI.

The chain is built from TRBV2 and TRBJ1-5; D is unresolved. The CDR3 contains 14 residues. Trimming removed 3 bases at V and 9 bases at J, with 15 bases between. Germline values: CDR1 SNHLY, CDR2 FYNNEI. This CDR3 is CASSETRGSGPQHF. CDR3 sequence (DNA): TGTGCCAGCAGTGAGACTCGGGGTTCAGGGCCCCAGCATTTT.

This clone is medium-sized within its sample. The chain has TRBV4-1 and TRBJ2-7; perhaps TRBD1 as D (6 bases). Between the trimmed V and J ends, which lost 1 base and 1 base, there was a span of 8 bases. The CDR3 has 14 amino acids. Germline loops: CDR1 MGHRA, CDR2 YSYEKL. The CDR3 DNA reads as TGCGCCAGCAGCCAAGTGGACAGTTCCTACGAGCAGTACTTC. Its translation is CASSQVDSSYEQYF.

Points on this clone: The junction departs from germline at one end; a sequencing error may be responsible. The genes are TRBV10-2 and TRBJ2-7; the D gene is possibly TRBD2 (5 bases). The CDR3 totals 11 residues. Looked up from germline, CDR1 is WSHSY and CDR2 is SAAADI. The CDR3 DNA follows: TGCGCCAGCAGTGCGGGGAACCTTCACTTCTTC. Its translation: CASSAGNLHFF.

J is TRBJ2-1 and V is TRBV27; no clear D. CDR3 size: 14 residues. V gave up 7 bases and J gave up 4 bases, with 14 bases separating them. Per germline, CDR1 MNHEY and CDR2 SMNVEV (reference sequence). Here the CDR3 reads CASTPSRDYNEQFF. CDR3 DNA: TGTGCCAGCACCCCCTCAAGGGATTACAATGAGCAGTTCTTC.

This sequence joins TRBV7-2 and TRBJ2-5, with D perhaps TRBD2 (6 bases). This CDR3 is built from 17 residues. The germline V and J ends were trimmed by 5 bases and 7 bases, with 26 bases remaining between them. Germline V CDR1 and CDR2: SGHTA, FQGNSA. The CDR3 reads CASSPLLGLPGLGTQYF. The CDR3 nucleotides read TGTGCCAGCAGCCCTTTACTCGGACTACCGGGTCTGGGGACCCAGTACTTC.

V gene TRBV29-1 combines with J gene TRBJ2-1; tentatively, D is TRBD1 (6 bases). Trimming shortened V by 0 bases and J by 6 bases, and 15 bases separated the two germline ends. This CDR3 has 15 residues. Germline CDR1 is SQVTM and CDR2 is ANQGSEA. The DNA for the CDR3 is TGCAGCGTTGAAGATCTCCAGGGGTATCGCAATGAGCAGTTCTTC. It is translated as CSVEDLQGYRNEQFF.